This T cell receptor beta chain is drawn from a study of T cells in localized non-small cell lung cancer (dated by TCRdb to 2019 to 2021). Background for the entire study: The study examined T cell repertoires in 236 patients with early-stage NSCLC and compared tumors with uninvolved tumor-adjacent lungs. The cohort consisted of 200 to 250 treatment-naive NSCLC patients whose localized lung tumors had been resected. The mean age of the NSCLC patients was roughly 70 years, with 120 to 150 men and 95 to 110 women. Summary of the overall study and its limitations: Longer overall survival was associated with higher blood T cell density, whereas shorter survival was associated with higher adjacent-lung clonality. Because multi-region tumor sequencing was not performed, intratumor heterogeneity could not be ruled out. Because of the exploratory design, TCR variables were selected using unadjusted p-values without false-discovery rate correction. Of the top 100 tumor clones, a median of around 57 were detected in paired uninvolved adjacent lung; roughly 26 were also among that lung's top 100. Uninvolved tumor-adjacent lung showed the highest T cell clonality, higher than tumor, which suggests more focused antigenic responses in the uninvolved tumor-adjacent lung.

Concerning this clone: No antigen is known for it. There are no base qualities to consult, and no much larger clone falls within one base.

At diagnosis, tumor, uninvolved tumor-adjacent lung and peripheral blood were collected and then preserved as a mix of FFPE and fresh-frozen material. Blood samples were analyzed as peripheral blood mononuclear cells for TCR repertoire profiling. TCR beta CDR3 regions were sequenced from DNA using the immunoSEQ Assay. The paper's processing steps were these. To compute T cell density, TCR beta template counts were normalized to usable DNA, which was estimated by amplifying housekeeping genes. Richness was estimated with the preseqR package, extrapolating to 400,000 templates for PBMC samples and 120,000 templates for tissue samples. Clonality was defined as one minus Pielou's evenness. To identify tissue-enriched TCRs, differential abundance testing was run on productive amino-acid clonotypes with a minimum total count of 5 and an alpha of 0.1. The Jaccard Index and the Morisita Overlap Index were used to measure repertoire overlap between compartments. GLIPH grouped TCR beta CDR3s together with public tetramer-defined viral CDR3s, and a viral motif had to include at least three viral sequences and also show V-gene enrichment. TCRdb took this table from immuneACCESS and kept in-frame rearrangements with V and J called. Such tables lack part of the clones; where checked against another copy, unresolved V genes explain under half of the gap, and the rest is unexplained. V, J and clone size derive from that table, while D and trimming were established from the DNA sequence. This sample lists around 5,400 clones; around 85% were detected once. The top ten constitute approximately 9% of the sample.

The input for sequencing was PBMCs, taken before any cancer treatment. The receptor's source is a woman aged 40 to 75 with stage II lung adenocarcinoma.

The DNA sequence follows: TGTGCCAGCAGCTTGGCCGGGACAGGGGCATACGAGCAGTACTTC. Its amino acids are CASSLAGTGAYEQYF. The chain is encoded by TRBV5-5 joined to TRBJ2-7; TRBD1 lines up with 10 middle nucleotides. V ends up 0 bases short and J 4 bases short, with an unmatched junction base count of 4. The cysteine opens and the phenylalanine closes a CDR3 of 15 amino acids. The only DNA kept is the CDR3, 45 bases in frame from the first base. In the germline V gene (reference sequence), CDR1 corresponds to SGHKS and CDR2 to YYEKEE.